The T cell receptor (beta chain) under discussion was sequenced for a study of identical twins. Study-wide points: While abundant cord blood beta clonotypes carried fewer insertions, memory repertoires showed no such pattern.

The sample holds many counts of this clonotype. What it binds is not known. The CDR3 is 14 amino acids. V lost 3 bases, J lost 1 base, and 7 bases lay in between. A template switching step contributed a universal primer site, while unique molecular identifiers were present in the cDNA. TCRdb redid the calling of the 5' RACE reads with MiXCR, one entry per CDR3 protein. Of about 890,000 distinct CDR3 sequences in the sample, more than 9% were seen once. These same records also appear under a second study, on yellow fever vaccine responses in identical twins.

The sequencing input was PBMCs. The chain employs TRBV12-3 or TRBV12-4 and TRBJ1-5; D is unresolved. The TCR was taken from a woman in her late teens or twenties in good health. Written as DNA, the CDR3 is TGTGCCAGCAGTTTTTCGGGGAGCAATCAGCCCCAGCATTTT. This sequence encodes CASSFSGSNQPQHF.